Each of the 5 T cell receptor beta chains below was sequenced from the same sample in a study of identical twins. TCRdb fed the 5' RACE reads into MiXCR, producing one record per CDR3 protein. The sample includes around 490,000 distinct CDR3 sequences, approximately 15% of them seen just once. These data were likewise used in another study, on yellow fever vaccine responses in identical twins.

Source material: CD4+ T cells sorted from blood. These receptors were obtained from a woman aged 18-35 years in good health.

This clonotype occurred many times. The junction shows a germline mismatch at one end, possibly a read error. This CDR3 is CASSLVNNEQFF. Written as DNA, the CDR3 is TGTGCCAGCAGCTTAGTGAACAATGAGCAGTTCTTC. J is TRBJ2-1 and V is TRBV5-1; D is ambiguous. This CDR3 spans 12 amino acids. Germline-derived CDR1 and CDR2 are SGHRS and YFSETQ.

The genes are TRBV7-3 and TRBJ2-1; no reliable D call. The CDR3 totals 12 residues. Looked up from germline, CDR1 is SGHTA and CDR2 is FQGTGA. Trimming took 4 bases from V and 9 from J, leaving 10 bases between them. CDR3 nucleotides: TGTGCCAGCAGCTCCACCTCTGGTGAGCAGTTCTTC. Translated: CASSSTSGEQFF.

The chain carries TRBV28 and TRBJ2-7, with D hard to call. The V end lost 6 bases, the J end lost 7 bases, and 19 bases lay between the germline ends. This CDR3 spans 14 amino acids. Germline CDR1 MDHEN, CDR2 SYDVKM. This CDR3 is CASSDRLGLREQYF. The CDR3 bases are TGTGCCAGCAGCGACCGTTTAGGGTTGAGGGAGCAGTACTTC.

The chain links TRBV3-1 to TRBJ2-3; D possibly uses TRBD1 or TRBD2 (5 bases each). Germline V gives CDR1 LGHDT, CDR2 YNNKEL (reference sequence). This CDR3 is built from 14 residues. Trimming pared 3 bases from V and 3 bases from J, leaving 10 bases between. Written as DNA, the CDR3 is TGTGCCAGCAGCCATAATGGGGGTACAGATACGCAGTATTTT. Translating gives CASSHNGGTDTQYF.

The J gene is TRBJ2-5, the V gene TRBV12-3 or TRBV12-4; no definite D call. V was clipped by 3 bases and J by 7 bases, with 9 bases between them. This CDR3 comprises 12 residues. The CDR3 region is CASSFGRGTQYF. The DNA for the CDR3 is TGTGCCAGCAGTTTTGGCAGAGGGACCCAGTACTTC.